The 26 T cell receptor beta chains given below trace back to one sample, sequenced in a study of blood T cell repertoires in COVID-19. Using immunoSEQ multiplex PCR, the repertoire was profiled, and TCRdb retains in-frame clones only, with some absent. The top ten hold approximately 4.2% of the sample, which has 270,000 or so clones, roughly 90% seen once. Sequenced input: peripheral blood. Receptor source: a man aged 40-55 years with acute or convalescent COVID-19.

A word on this clone: The sample has other DNA sequences that encode this CDR3 too. V usage is TRBV19 and J usage is TRBJ1-6; D is ambiguous. Trimming cost V 2 bases and J 0 bases, with 5 bases left between them. The CDR3 covers 15 residues. From germline, CDR1 is LNHDA and CDR2 SQIVND (reference sequence). CDR3 in DNA: TGTGCCAGTAGTATAACGGGCTCCTATAATTCACCCCTCCACTTT. Protein sequence: CASSITGSYNSPLHF.

This rearrangement joins TRBV12-5 to TRBJ1-5, with 7 bases fitting TRBD1. Germline V gene sequence: CDR1 LGHNT, CDR2 FRNRAP. The CDR3 sequence is 15 residues long. Trimming at V came to 9 bases and at J to 1 base, leaving 9 bases not matched to a gene. CDR3 in amino acids: CASATGTDSNQPQHF. CDR3 coding DNA: TGTGCTAGCGCCACAGGGACAGACAGCAATCAGCCCCAGCATTTT.

This clone came up a few times. The chain couples TRBV10-3 to TRBJ2-1; D may be TRBD2 (6 bases). The CDR3 length is 16 residues. Germline V CDR1 and CDR2: ENHRY, SYGVKD. The V gene lost 3 bases and the J gene lost 2 bases, with 14 bases spanning the gap. The DNA of the CDR3 is TGTGCCATCAGTGATGTTGGGGGAGGAACCTACAATGAGCAGTTCTTC. Translated, it gives CAISDVGGGTYNEQFF.

The count of this clone is one. The genes are TRBV4-2 and TRBJ1-1; D not certain. Trimming removed 0 bases from V and 7 bases from J, with 15 bases in between. The CDR3 consists of 15 residues. The germline CDR1 and CDR2 sequences are LGHNA and YNFKEQ. CDR3 DNA sequence: TGTGCCAGCAGCCAAGATGCCTTCCGGGAAAATGAAGCTTTCTTT. This gives the protein CASSQDAFRENEAFF.

The chain joins TRBV6-5 to TRBJ2-1, with 10 bases that match TRBD1. J gave up 9 bases and V 6 bases, and 5 bases lay outside the gene matches. Germline values: CDR1 MNHEY, CDR2 SVGAGI. This CDR3 spans 13 amino acids. The CDR3 reads CASSRDRGGEQFF. CDR3 bases: TGTGCCAGCAGCCGGGACAGGGGAGGTGAGCAGTTCTTC.

This clone appeared a single time. This chain connects TRBV19 to TRBJ1-2; D is unclear. The CDR3 has 14 residues. CDR1 is LNHDA and CDR2 is SQIVND in the germline V gene (reference sequence). V was clipped by 11 bases and J by 8 bases, with 24 bases between them. The CDR3 DNA reads as TGTGCCTCCGGAACCCCGGCAGGTCCCTGGGGCTACACCTTC. It translates to CASGTPAGPWGYTF.

This clone was counted a single time. This sequence joins TRBV3-1 (or the pseudogene TRBV3-2) and TRBJ2-1, with a possible D match to TRBD1 (6 bases). The CDR3 sequence is 15 residues long. CDR1 LGHDT and CDR2 YNNKEL come from the germline V gene (reference sequence). V was pared by 4 bases and J by 3 bases, with 13 bases between. The CDR3 is CASSLVGARYNEQFF. As DNA, the CDR3 is TGTGCCAGCAGCCTCGTGGGGGCACGCTACAATGAGCAGTTCTTC.

This chain connects TRBV29-1 to TRBJ2-3; no reliable D call. Trimming left V 5 bases short and J 0 bases short, with 15 bases between. This CDR3 contains 15 residues. Germline values: CDR1 SQVTM, CDR2 ANQGSEA. CDR3 loop: CSVLEIAVSTDTQYF. The CDR3 DNA is TGCAGCGTTCTCGAGATTGCGGTTAGCACAGATACGCAGTATTTT.

The table lists this clone with a count of one. The rearrangement links TRBV5-1 to TRBJ2-1; 12 bases agree with TRBD2. With V trimmed by 2 bases and J by 7 bases, 1 base remained unmatched. The CDR3 is made up of 14 amino acids. Germline V lookup: CDR1 SGHRS, CDR2 YFSETQ. In nucleotides, the CDR3 is TGCGCCAGCAGCTTCCTAGCGGGGGGGAATGAGCAGTTCTTC. Translated, it gives CASSFLAGGNEQFF. Supplemented by reference TRBV5-1 and TRBJ2-1, the full variable domain reads KAGVTQTPRYLIKTRGQQVTLSCSPISGHRSVSWYQQTPGQGLQFLFEYFSETQRNKGNFPGRFSGRQFSNSRSEMNVSTLELGDSALYLCASSFLAGGNEQFFGPGTRLTVL.

This chain joins TRBV7-2 and TRBJ2-2; tentatively, D is TRBD2 (6 bases). The CDR3 has 14 amino acids. Looked up from germline, CDR1 is SGHTA and CDR2 is FQGNSA. V was cut by 5 bases and J by 5 bases, with 12 bases left in between. The CDR3 sequence is CASSRTRGTGELFF. CDR3 DNA sequence: TGTGCCAGCAGCAGGACCCGGGGGACCGGGGAGCTGTTTTTT.

This clone was detected only once. J is TRBJ1-2 and V is TRBV5-6, with TRBD1 as a possible D gene (5 bases). Germline CDR1 reads SGHDT; CDR2 reads YYEEEE. V was trimmed by 4 bases and J by 2 bases, leaving 15 bases between them. The CDR3 has 15 amino acids. The CDR3: CASSPNPGDNYGYTF. The CDR3 region has the DNA TGTGCCAGCAGCCCGAACCCGGGGGACAACTATGGCTACACCTTC. The full variable domain, in which reference TRBV5-6 and TRBJ1-2 provide the parts outside the CDR3, is DAGVTQSPTHLIKTRGQQVTLRCSPKSGHDTVSWYQQALGQGPQFIFQYYEEEERQRGNFPDRFSGHQFPNYSSELNVNALLLGDSALYLCASSPNPGDNYGYTFGSGTRLTVV.

The CDR3 sequence: CASSSQGQPQHF. CDR3 nucleotide sequence: TGTGCCAGCAGCTCCCAGGGTCAGCCCCAGCATTTT. V is TRBV11-2 and J is TRBJ1-5, with a weak D call TRBD1 (5 bases). The CDR3 covers 12 residues. V was trimmed by 4 bases and J by 6 bases, leaving 7 bases between them. The V gene's germline CDR1 is SGHAT and CDR2 FQNNGV.

This clone was seen a few times. V and J are TRBV7-8 and TRBJ1-5; perhaps TRBD1 as D (5 bases). The germline CDR1 and CDR2 sequences are SGHVS and FQNEAQ. This CDR3 is 13 amino acids long. Deletions cut 5 bases from V and 4 bases from J, with 9 bases between. CDR3 region: CASSPDRNQPQHF. As DNA, the CDR3 is TGTGCCAGCAGCCCAGACAGAAATCAGCCCCAGCATTTT.

V is TRBV7-8 and J is TRBJ2-7; a weak D match, TRBD1 (5 bases). CDR1 and CDR2 (germline): SGHVS, FQNEAQ. Trimming pared 4 bases from V and 2 bases from J, leaving 15 bases between. This CDR3 is built from 15 residues. CDR3 sequence: CASSSRDKGPYEQYF. CDR3 bases: TGTGCCAGCAGCTCCCGAGACAAGGGGCCCTACGAGCAGTACTTC.

This clone was counted between two and nine times. This chain links TRBV24-1 with TRBJ2-1; 13 nucleotides match TRBD2. This CDR3 has 13 residues. Germline CDR1 is KGHDR and CDR2 is SFDVKD. Trimming at V came to 9 bases and at J to 8 bases, leaving 3 bases not matched to a gene. The CDR3 loop is CATGLAGDHEQFF. CDR3 sequence (DNA): TGTGCCACCGGACTAGCGGGGGATCATGAGCAGTTCTTC.

The rearrangement links TRBV2 to TRBJ1-2; perhaps TRBD1 as D (5 bases). The CDR3 sequence is 13 residues long. Looked up from germline, CDR1 is SNHLY and CDR2 is FYNNEI. The V gene lost 3 bases and the J gene lost 2 bases, with 7 bases spanning the gap. CDR3: CASSDPGNYGYTF. The CDR3 nucleotides are TGTGCCAGCAGTGACCCAGGGAACTATGGCTACACCTTC.

The J gene is TRBJ2-7, the V gene TRBV19; TRBD2 might be the D (5 bases). Germline CDR1 and CDR2: LNHDA and SQIVND (reference sequence). CDR3 length: 14 residues. Trimming cost V 3 bases and J 3 bases, with 12 bases left between them. The CDR3 loop is CASSISAAYYEQYF. In DNA form, the CDR3 reads TGTGCCAGTAGTATCTCAGCGGCCTACTACGAGCAGTACTTC.

This chain links TRBV7-6 with TRBJ1-1; 9 bases map to TRBD1. From germline, CDR1 is SGHVS and CDR2 FNYEAQ. V lost 5 bases, J lost 4 bases, and 11 bases stayed unmatched. The CDR3 is 16 residues long. CDR3 coding DNA: TGTGCCAGCAGCCCGATTTACAGGGGGCGGAGCACTGAAGCTTTCTTT. Its protein product is CASSPIYRGRSTEAFF.

The gene calls are TRBV9 and TRBJ1-1; a possible D gene is TRBD1 (5 bases). The V gene's germline CDR1 is SGDLS and CDR2 YYNGEE. The length of the CDR3 is 14 residues. Trimming removed 4 bases from V and 6 bases from J, with 16 bases in between. The CDR3 sequence is CASSQMTAVAEAFF. The CDR3 bases are TGTGCCAGCAGCCAAATGACAGCCGTCGCTGAAGCTTTCTTT.

This clone was found once. The CDR3 is CASSLVKGLTYGYTF. CDR3 nucleotide sequence: TGTGCCAGCAGCTTAGTCAAGGGGTTGACCTATGGCTACACCTTC. The chain uses TRBV7-9 and TRBJ1-2, with D perhaps TRBD1 (5 bases). V gave up 1 base and J gave up 4 bases, with 13 bases separating them. The CDR3 totals 15 residues. CDR1 is SEHNR, CDR2 FQNEAQ, per germline (reference sequence). The variable domain in full, completed from reference TRBV7-9 and TRBJ1-2, reads DTGVSQNPRHKITKRGQNVTFRCDPISEHNRLYWYRQTLGQGPEFLTYFQNEAQLEKSRLLSDRFSAERPKGSFSTLEIQRTEQGDSAMYLCASSLVKGLTYGYTFGSGTRLTVV.

The V and J genes are TRBV11-3 and TRBJ2-2; unclear D gene. The germline gives CDR1 SGHNT, CDR2 YENEEA. This CDR3 spans 12 amino acids. The V and J ends lost 5 bases and 6 bases respectively, with 7 bases between them. CDR3 nucleotides: TGTGCCAGCAGCCGAGAGGCCGGGGAGCTGTTTTTT. Translation gives CASSREAGELFF.

The chain couples TRBV12-3 or TRBV12-4 to TRBJ2-3, with a weak D call TRBD1 (5 bases). The CDR3 contains 13 residues. Trimming cost V 5 bases and J 11 bases, with 17 bases left between them. The CDR3 loop reads CASSPTQGRRQYF. The DNA of the CDR3 is TGTGCCAGCAGTCCCACTCAGGGTCGGAGGCAGTATTTT.

The chain employs TRBV2 and TRBJ1-1; D call uncertain. This CDR3 has 10 amino acids. Germline CDR1 is SNHLY and CDR2 is FYNNEI. The germline V and J ends were trimmed by 6 bases and 10 bases, with 9 bases remaining between them. The DNA of the CDR3 is TGTGCCAGCAGCGCTGGGAGAGCTTTCTTT. Translation gives CASSAGRAFF.

The gene calls are TRBV5-1 and TRBJ2-1; 9 bases are shared with TRBD1. The CDR3 runs 16 residues. With 0 bases clipped from V and 9 bases from J, the junction kept 10 bases outside the gene matches. From germline, CDR1 is SGHRS and CDR2 YFSETQ. This CDR3 is CASSLGSDRGGIEQFF. The CDR3 DNA is TGCGCCAGCAGCTTGGGCTCGGACAGGGGTGGAATTGAGCAGTTCTTC.

The CDR3 coding sequence is TGTGCCAGCAGCTCCCGGACTAGCGGGGGGCTAGATACGCAGTATTTT. Amino acids: CASSSRTSGGLDTQYF. V is TRBV7-6 and J is TRBJ2-3; 14 nucleotides align to TRBD2. Germline V gives CDR1 SGHVS, CDR2 FNYEAQ. The CDR3 spans 16 residues. V shed 4 bases and J 5 bases; nucleotides not matched to a gene: 5. Full variable domain (rest looked up from reference TRBV7-6 and TRBJ2-3): GAGVSQSPRYKVTKRGQDVALRCDPISGHVSLYWYRQALGQGPEFLTYFNYEAQQDKSGLPNDRFSAERPEGSISTLTIQRTEQRDSAMYRCASSSRTSGGLDTQYFGPGTRLTVL.

J is TRBJ1-4 and V is TRBV30; D is perhaps TRBD1 (5 bases). Germline-derived CDR1 and CDR2 are GTSNPN and SVGIG (reference sequence). There are 13 residues in the CDR3. Trimming left V 6 bases short and J 3 bases short, with 11 bases between. For the CDR3, the DNA is TGTGCCTGTTCCAGGGATTCTAATGAAAAACTGTTTTTT. It encodes CACSRDSNEKLFF.